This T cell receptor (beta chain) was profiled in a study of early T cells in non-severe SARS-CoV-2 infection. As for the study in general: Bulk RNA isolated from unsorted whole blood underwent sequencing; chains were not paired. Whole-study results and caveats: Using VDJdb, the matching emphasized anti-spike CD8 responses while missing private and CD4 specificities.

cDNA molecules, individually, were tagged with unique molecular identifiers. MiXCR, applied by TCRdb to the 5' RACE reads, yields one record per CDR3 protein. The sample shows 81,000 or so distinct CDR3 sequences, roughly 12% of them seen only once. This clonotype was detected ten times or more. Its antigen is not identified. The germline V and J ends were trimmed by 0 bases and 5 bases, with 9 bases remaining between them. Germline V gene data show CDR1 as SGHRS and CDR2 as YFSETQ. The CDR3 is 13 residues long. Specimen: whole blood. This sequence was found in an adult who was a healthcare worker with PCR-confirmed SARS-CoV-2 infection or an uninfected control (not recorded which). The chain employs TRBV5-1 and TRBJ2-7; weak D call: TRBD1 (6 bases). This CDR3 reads CASSLDRDHEQYF. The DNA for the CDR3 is TGCGCCAGCAGCTTGGACAGGGACCACGAGCAGTACTTC.